This is a list of T cell receptor beta chains from one sample in a study of OX40 agonist ivuxolimab in advanced cancers. Clones were sequenced by immunoSEQ multiplex PCR, and TCRdb holds only the in-frame ones, with some missing. The sample lists tens of thousands of clones, around 90% seen once, with 0.45% to 0.55% in the top ten. The material was CD4+ or CD8+ T cells sorted from blood, obtained in a trial of the OX40 agonist ivuxolimab. The source is an adult with an advanced solid tumor such as melanoma, head and neck, liver or kidney cancer. Both conserved end residues are part of each CDR3. D genes are given only for firm matches. A row's size may be missing; if present it is once, few, many or a size class.

v_call,clone_size,d_call,j_call,cdr3_nt,cdr3_aa
TRBV9,-,-,TRBJ2-1,TGTGCCAGCAGCGCCGACCCACAGGGTACTGAGCAGTTCTTC,CASSADPQGTEQFF
TRBV29-1,-,-,TRBJ2-4,TGCAGCGTTGCCGGGCAGGGTGGCAAAAACATTCAGTACTTC,CSVAGQGGKNIQYF
TRBV4-1,-,TRBD1,TRBJ1-5,TGCGCCAGCAGCTTGGGACAGGGATGGAATCAGCCCCAGCATTTT,CASSLGQGWNQPQHF
TRBV5-6,-,-,TRBJ1-2,TGTGCCAGCAGCGACAGACGAGTGAGGGGCTACACCTTC,CASSDRRVRGYTF
TRBV6-5,-,-,TRBJ1-3,TGTGCCAGCAGTTACACTACTCCTCGGGGTGGAAACACCATATATTTT,CASSYTTPRGGNTIYF
TRBV25-1,once,-,TRBJ1-2,TGTGCCAGCAGTGCTGGGAATAACTATGGCTACACCTTC,CASSAGNNYGYTF
TRBV28,-,-,TRBJ2-3,TGTGCCAGCACCATAAATAGGGGCGGGGTAGATACGCAGTATTTT,CASTINRGGVDTQYF
TRBV6-1,few,TRBD1,TRBJ2-7,TGTGCCAGCGAGGGCAGGGGGCTCGAGCAGTACTTC,CASEGRGLEQYF
TRBV5-1,-,-,TRBJ1-1,TGCGCCAGCAGCTTGGGTCGGGGAATGAGGGACACTGAAGCTTTCTTT,CASSLGRGMRDTEAFF
TRBV18,-,-,TRBJ1-3,TGTGCCAGCTCACAATTACCGGACCCTGGAAACACCATATATTTT,CASSQLPDPGNTIYF
TRBV11-3,-,-,TRBJ2-1,TGTGCCAGCAGCTTAGGGGCAGGTAGCTCCTACAATGAGCAGTTCTTC,CASSLGAGSSYNEQFF